These 26 T cell receptor beta chains were sequenced from one sample in a study of cytomegalovirus exposure and HLA in healthy donors. PCR employed 60 Vbeta and 13 Jbeta primers. TCRdb's copy holds only in-frame clones and misses some; the assay was immunoSEQ multiplex PCR. The sample spans 130,000 to 150,000 clones; the ten largest clones claim under 2%. Sequencing was carried out using PBMCs. Source of these receptors: a woman between 45 and 65 years old in good health and CMV-seronegative.

V and J are TRBV7-3 and TRBJ2-5; possibly TRBD2 for D (6 bases). Trimming took off 1 base at V and 7 bases at J, with 19 bases between the two ends. This CDR3 has 16 amino acids. The germline CDR1 and CDR2 sequences are SGHTA and FQGTGA. The CDR3 DNA reads TGTGCCAGCAGCTTAAGGGACCGGGGAGGACTGGGGACCCAGTACTTC. Encoded protein: CASSLRDRGGLGTQYF.

V gene TRBV4-2 combines with J gene TRBJ1-4; 12 bases fit TRBD1. Germline trimming cut 4 bases from V and 4 bases from J; bases unmatched to any gene: 4. Germline V gene lookup returns CDR1 LGHNA and CDR2 YNFKEQ. The CDR3 covers 16 residues. For the CDR3, the DNA is TGTGCCAGCAGCCCGGGACAGGGGGCCCTTAATGAAAAACTGTTTTTT. It codes for CASSPGQGALNEKLFF.

V and J are TRBV6-5 and TRBJ1-1, with D perhaps TRBD1 (5 bases). The CDR3 sequence is 15 residues long. Germline assignment: CDR1 MNHEY and CDR2 SVGAGI. Trimming removed 0 bases from V and 5 bases from J, with 13 bases in between. CDR3 bases: TGTGCCAGCAGTTACTCGGGGGGGGAAGGGACTGAAGCTTTCTTT. This sequence encodes CASSYSGGEGTEAFF.

The chain combines TRBV9 with TRBJ2-5; 11 bases agree with TRBD2. The germline CDR1 and CDR2 sequences are SGDLS and YYNGEE. The CDR3 sequence is 16 residues long. The ends lost 3 bases at V and 4 bases at J; junction bases unmatched: 8. CDR3 bases: TGTGCCAGCAGCGCCTCCATAGCGGGGGGGGGAGAGACCCAGTACTTC. As protein: CASSASIAGGGETQYF. Complete variable domain (other parts from reference TRBV9 and TRBJ2-5): DSGVTQTPKHLITATGQRVTLRCSPRSGDLSVYWYQQSLDQGLQFLIQYYNGEERAKGNILERFSAQQFPDLHSELNLSSLELGDSALYFCASSASIAGGGETQYFGPGTRLLVL.

The rearrangement joins TRBV5-6 to TRBJ1-5; no firm D call. Germline CDR1 and CDR2: SGHDT and YYEEEE. The V end was cut by 7 bases, the J end by 3 bases, with 17 bases between. CDR3 length: 15 residues. The CDR3 here is CASARRGLANQPQHF. The CDR3, as DNA: TGTGCCAGCGCCCGGCGAGGACTTGCCAATCAGCCCCAGCATTTT. Drawing the rest from reference TRBV5-6 and TRBJ1-5, the complete variable domain is DAGVTQSPTHLIKTRGQQVTLRCSPKSGHDTVSWYQQALGQGPQFIFQYYEEEERQRGNFPDRFSGHQFPNYSSELNVNALLLGDSALYLCASARRGLANQPQHFGDGTRLSIL.

The CDR3 is CASSFAHREQFF. The DNA of the CDR3 is TGTGCCAGCAGCTTTGCCCATAGAGAGCAGTTCTTC. The V gene is TRBV5-6, the J gene TRBJ2-1, with D hard to call. CDR3 length equals 12 residues. The V end lost 2 bases, the J end lost 10 bases, and 10 bases lay between the germline ends. Germline V gene data show CDR1 as SGHDT and CDR2 as YYEEEE.

The chain combines TRBV5-1 with TRBJ1-3; D uncertain. Looked up from germline, CDR1 is SGHRS and CDR2 is YFSETQ. This CDR3 contains 15 residues. The germline V and J ends were trimmed by 0 bases and 0 bases, with 7 bases remaining between them. CDR3 in amino acids: CASSLDTPSGNTIYF. The CDR3 DNA reads TGCGCCAGCAGCTTGGACACCCCCTCTGGAAACACCATATATTTT.

The genes are TRBV19 and TRBJ2-1; 9 nucleotides agree with TRBD2. Germline assignment: CDR1 LNHDA and CDR2 SQIVND (reference sequence). V gave up 6 bases and J gave up 4 bases; unmatched junction bases: 7. This CDR3 has 15 residues. The CDR3 coding sequence is TGTGCCAGTAGAAAGCGGGGGGAACCTTACAATGAGCAGTTCTTC. Its translation: CASRKRGEPYNEQFF.

This chain links TRBV7-9 with TRBJ1-5; 11 bases line up with TRBD1. CDR1 is SEHNR and CDR2 is FQNEAQ in the germline V gene (reference sequence). The CDR3 runs to 15 residues. V lost 1 base to trimming and J lost 6 bases; unmatched junction nucleotides: 2. The CDR3 nucleotides read TGTGCCAGCAGCTTAGGGACAGGGGGCTTTCAGCCCCAGCATTTT. Translated: CASSLGTGGFQPQHF.

J is TRBJ1-5 and V is TRBV10-3, with D maybe TRBD1 (5 bases). The CDR3 has 16 residues. Trimming stripped 2 bases from V and 6 bases from J, with 17 bases between. Germline V gives CDR1 ENHRY, CDR2 SYGVKD. The CDR3 loop reads CAISEGAGSISQPQHF. The CDR3 nucleotides are TGTGCCATCAGTGAGGGGGCAGGGTCCATTAGTCAGCCCCAGCATTTT.

The chain combines TRBV9 with TRBJ1-2; 7 nucleotides agree with TRBD1. V gave up 4 bases and J gave up 5 bases; unmatched junction bases: 5. Germline V gene sequence: CDR1 SGDLS, CDR2 YYNGEE. The CDR3 contains 13 residues. The CDR3 DNA reads as TGTGCCAGCAGCCTGGACAGGAAATATGGCTACACCTTC. Translated: CASSLDRKYGYTF.

The rearrangement links TRBV4-2 to TRBJ1-2, with unresolved D. Trimming left V 1 base short and J 4 bases short, with 19 bases between. This CDR3 has 17 amino acids. Germline loops: CDR1 LGHNA, CDR2 YNFKEQ. CDR3 sequence: CASSQGKAGASPYGYTF. CDR3 DNA: TGTGCCAGCAGCCAAGGGAAAGCGGGCGCGAGCCCCTATGGCTACACCTTC.

V is TRBV20-1 and J is TRBJ1-2, with D possibly matching TRBD1 (5 bases). From germline, CDR1 is DFQATT and CDR2 SNEGSKA (reference sequence). This CDR3 has 11 amino acids. V dropped 4 bases and J dropped 7 bases, with 10 bases sitting between them. The CDR3 loop is CSATGGIGYTF. The CDR3 DNA reads TGCAGTGCTACCGGGGGGATTGGCTACACCTTC.

The V and J genes are TRBV19 and TRBJ2-1; a weak D match, TRBD1 (5 bases). Per the germline V gene, CDR1 is LNHDA and CDR2 is SQIVND (reference sequence). This CDR3 spans 11 amino acids. V was cut by 3 bases and J by 12 bases, with 9 bases left in between. The CDR3 sequence: CASSMGTGQFF. The CDR3 bases are TGTGCCAGTAGTATGGGTACAGGGCAGTTCTTC.

The rearrangement uses TRBV18 and TRBJ1-4; the D is unclear. The V and J ends lost 6 bases and 4 bases respectively, with 12 bases between them. The germline V gene has CDR1 KGHSH and CDR2 LQKENI. The CDR3 runs 14 residues. CDR3 sequence reads: CASSPLRDNEKLFF. CDR3 sequence (DNA): TGTGCCAGCTCCCCTCTGCGGGATAATGAAAAACTGTTTTTT.

The chain employs TRBV2 and TRBJ1-2; no clear D gene. V lost 11 bases and J 7 bases, leaving 11 bases between the germline ends. The CDR3 spans 10 residues. In germline, CDR1 is SNHLY, CDR2 FYNNEI. Here the CDR3 DNA reads TGTGCCCGCCGCCAGATTGGCTACACCTTC. As protein: CARRQIGYTF.

Note on this clone: Mismatch with germline at one junction end may stem from a read error. This specimen includes other DNA sequences encoding the same CDR3. V usage is TRBV5-6 and J usage is TRBJ1-1, with 9 bases fitting TRBD1. The CDR3 runs 14 residues. Germline V gene data show CDR1 as SGHDT and CDR2 as YYEEEE. CDR3 sequence reads: CASSRTGTGSEAFF. CDR3 DNA: TGTGCCAGCAGCCGGACGGGGACAGGGTCTGAAGCCTTCTTT. Looking up the rest from reference TRBV5-6 and TRBJ1-1 gives the full variable domain: DAGVTQSPTHLIKTRGQQVTLRCSPKSGHDTVSWYQQALGQGPQFIFQYYEEEERQRGNFPDRFSGHQFPNYSSELNVNALLLGDSALYLCASSRTGTGSEAFFGQGTRLTVV.

This sequence joins TRBV7-9 and TRBJ1-5; D is undetermined. Trimming shortened V by 7 bases and J by 6 bases, and 22 bases separated the two germline ends. This CDR3 spans 16 amino acids. Germline V gene sequence: CDR1 SEHNR, CDR2 FQNEAQ (reference sequence). CDR3 sequence: CASTPLTEVASQPQHF. For the CDR3, the DNA is TGTGCCAGCACCCCTTTGACCGAGGTAGCTAGTCAGCCCCAGCATTTT. The full variable domain, rest sourced from reference TRBV7-9 and TRBJ1-5, is DTGVSQNPRHKITKRGQNVTFRCDPISEHNRLYWYRQTLGQGPEFLTYFQNEAQLEKSRLLSDRFSAERPKGSFSTLEIQRTEQGDSAMYLCASTPLTEVASQPQHFGDGTRLSIL.

The chain has TRBV9 and TRBJ2-1, with 9 positions matching TRBD2. The germline V gene encodes CDR1 SGDLS and CDR2 YYNGEE. CDR3 length: 15 residues. V shed 3 bases and J 5 bases; nucleotides not matched to a gene: 6. The CDR3 is CASSGGRALDNEQFF. The DNA of the CDR3 is TGTGCCAGCAGCGGCGGGAGGGCCCTCGACAATGAGCAGTTCTTC.

The rearrangement joins TRBV4-1 to TRBJ1-1; D uncertain. Trimming stripped 3 bases from V and 6 bases from J, with 11 bases between. The germline V gene has CDR1 MGHRA and CDR2 YSYEKL. This CDR3 region has 13 residues. The CDR3 nucleotides read TGCGCCAGCAGCCATATGGGCCATGCTGAAGCTTTCTTT. Protein: CASSHMGHAEAFF.

The chain carries TRBV5-1 and TRBJ2-1, with D possibly TRBD2 on 6 matching bases. The CDR3 is made up of 15 amino acids. The germline V gene has CDR1 SGHRS and CDR2 YFSETQ. V lost 6 bases and J 0 bases, leaving 13 bases between the germline ends. As DNA, the CDR3 is TGCGCCAGCATGGCACTGGGGGGCTCCTACAATGAGCAGTTCTTC. Encoded protein: CASMALGGSYNEQFF.

The chain couples TRBV10-3 to TRBJ1-2, with TRBD1 matching 8 bases. V lost 1 base, J lost 6 bases, and 16 bases stayed unmatched. The germline CDR1 and CDR2 sequences are ENHRY and SYGVKD. CDR3 length: 18 residues. The CDR3 nucleotides read TGTGCCATCAGTGAGTTCAGGGGGCTAGCACTTAGGCCCGATGGCTACACCTTC. It specifies CAISEFRGLALRPDGYTF.

The chain couples TRBV4-2 to TRBJ1-1; D gene uncertain. The germline gives CDR1 LGHNA, CDR2 YNFKEQ. The CDR3 length is 15 residues. V gave up 1 base and J gave up 4 bases, with 13 bases separating them. CDR3 region: CASSQGLARRTEAFF. The DNA of the CDR3 is TGTGCCAGCAGCCAAGGACTGGCGAGACGCACTGAAGCTTTCTTT.

This chain uses TRBV28 with TRBJ1-2; a possible D gene is TRBD1 (5 bases). In germline, CDR1 is MDHEN, CDR2 SYDVKM. The length of the CDR3 is 16 residues. V was trimmed by 2 bases and J by 4 bases, leaving 17 bases between them. The CDR3 DNA follows: TGTGCCAGCAGTTTAAGCCCCTGGGGGGGTGGCTATGGCTACACCTTC. This codes for CASSLSPWGGGYGYTF.

This chain links TRBV5-1 with TRBJ2-1; TRBD2 is a possible D gene (5 bases). This CDR3 is 17 amino acids long. V lost 0 bases to trimming and J lost 0 bases, with 13 bases between them. In germline, CDR1 is SGHRS, CDR2 YFSETQ. The CDR3 DNA is TGCGCCAGCAGCTTGGAAGGGAGTTCTATCTCCTACAATGAGCAGTTCTTC. Its protein product is CASSLEGSSISYNEQFF.

The chain employs TRBV20-1 and TRBJ2-1, with TRBD2 matching 8 bases. V lost 6 bases to trimming and J lost 8 bases; unmatched junction nucleotides: 3. This CDR3 spans 11 amino acids. Looked up from germline, CDR1 is DFQATT and CDR2 is SNEGSKA (reference sequence). The CDR3 region is CSAGRGDEQFF. In nucleotides, the CDR3 is TGCAGTGCCGGGAGGGGGGATGAGCAGTTCTTC.